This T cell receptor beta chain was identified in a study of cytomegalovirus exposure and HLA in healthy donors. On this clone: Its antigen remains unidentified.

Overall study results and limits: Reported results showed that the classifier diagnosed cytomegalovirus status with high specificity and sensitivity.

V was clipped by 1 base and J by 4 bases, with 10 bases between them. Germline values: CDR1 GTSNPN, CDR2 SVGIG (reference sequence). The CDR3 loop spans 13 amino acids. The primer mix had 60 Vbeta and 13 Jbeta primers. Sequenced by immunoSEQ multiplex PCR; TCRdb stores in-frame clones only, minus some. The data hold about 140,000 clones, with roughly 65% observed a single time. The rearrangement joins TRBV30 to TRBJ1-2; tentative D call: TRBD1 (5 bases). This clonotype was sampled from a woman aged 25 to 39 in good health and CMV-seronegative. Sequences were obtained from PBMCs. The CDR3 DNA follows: TGTGCCTGGAGTGCCAGGGATTTCTATGGCTACACCTTC. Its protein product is CAWSARDFYGYTF. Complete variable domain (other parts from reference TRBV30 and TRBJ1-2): SQTIHQWPATLVQPVGSPLSLECTVEGTSNPNLYWYRQAAGRGLQLLFYSVGIGQISSEVPQNLSASRPQDRQFILSSKKLLLSDSGFYLCAWSARDFYGYTFGSGTRLTVV.